This TCR beta chain is drawn from a study of T cell responses to AZD1222 COVID-19 vaccine. Study observations and caveats: Unmutated regions of variants are reportedly targeted by nearly half of spike-specific TCRs. Spike was spanned by vaccine-associated CD4 TCRs, with dominance at 160-218 and 743-854.

The CDR3 extends over 11 amino acids. Trimming cost V 0 bases and J 3 bases, with 2 bases left between them. CDR1 and CDR2 from the germline V gene are DFQATT and SNEGSKA (reference sequence). Profiling relied on immunoSEQ multiplex PCR, and the TCRdb table lists in-frame clones only, not all of them. Among about 79,000 clones listed, about 90% were seen once. As regards this clone: What it binds is unknown.

The V and J genes are TRBV20-1 and TRBJ2-5; unclear D gene. Sequenced material: peripheral blood, taken on day 0 of MenACWY control vaccination. This clonotype was sampled from an adult in good health. The CDR3 loop is CSARDEETQYF. The CDR3, as DNA: TGCAGTGCTAGAGACGAAGAGACCCAGTACTTC.